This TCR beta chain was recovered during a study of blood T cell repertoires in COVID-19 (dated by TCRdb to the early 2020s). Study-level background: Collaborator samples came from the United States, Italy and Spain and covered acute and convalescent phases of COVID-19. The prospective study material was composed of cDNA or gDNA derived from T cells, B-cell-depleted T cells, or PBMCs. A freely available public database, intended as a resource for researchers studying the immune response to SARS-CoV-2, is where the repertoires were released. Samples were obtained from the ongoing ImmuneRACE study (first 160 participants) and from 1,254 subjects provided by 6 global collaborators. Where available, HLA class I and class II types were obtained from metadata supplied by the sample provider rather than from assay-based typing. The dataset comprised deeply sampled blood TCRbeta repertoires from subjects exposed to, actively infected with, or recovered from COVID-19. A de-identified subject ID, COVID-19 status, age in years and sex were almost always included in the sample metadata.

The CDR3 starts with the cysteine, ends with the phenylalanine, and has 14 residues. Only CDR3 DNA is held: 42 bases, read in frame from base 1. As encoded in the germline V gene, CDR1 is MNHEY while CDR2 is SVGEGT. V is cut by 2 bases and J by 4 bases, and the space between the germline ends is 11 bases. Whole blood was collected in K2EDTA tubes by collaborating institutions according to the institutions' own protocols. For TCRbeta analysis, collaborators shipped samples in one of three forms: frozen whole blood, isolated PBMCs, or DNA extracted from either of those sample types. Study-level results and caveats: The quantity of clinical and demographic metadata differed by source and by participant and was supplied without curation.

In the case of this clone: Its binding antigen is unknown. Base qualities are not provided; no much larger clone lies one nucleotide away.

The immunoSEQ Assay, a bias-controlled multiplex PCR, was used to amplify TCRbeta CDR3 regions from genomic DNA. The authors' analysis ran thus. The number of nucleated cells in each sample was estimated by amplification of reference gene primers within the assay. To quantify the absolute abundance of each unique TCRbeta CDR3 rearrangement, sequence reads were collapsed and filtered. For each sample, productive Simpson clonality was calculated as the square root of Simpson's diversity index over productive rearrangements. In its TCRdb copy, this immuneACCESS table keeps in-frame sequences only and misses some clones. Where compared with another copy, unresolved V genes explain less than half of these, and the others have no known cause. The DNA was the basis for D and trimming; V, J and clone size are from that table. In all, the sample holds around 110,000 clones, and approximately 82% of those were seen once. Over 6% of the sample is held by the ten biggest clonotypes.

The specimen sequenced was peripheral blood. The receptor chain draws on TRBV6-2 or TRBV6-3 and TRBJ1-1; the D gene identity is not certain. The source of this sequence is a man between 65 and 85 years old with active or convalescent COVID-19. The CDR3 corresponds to CASSYPPAGTEAFF. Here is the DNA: TGTGCCAGCAGTTACCCCCCGGCGGGCACTGAAGCTTTCTTT.